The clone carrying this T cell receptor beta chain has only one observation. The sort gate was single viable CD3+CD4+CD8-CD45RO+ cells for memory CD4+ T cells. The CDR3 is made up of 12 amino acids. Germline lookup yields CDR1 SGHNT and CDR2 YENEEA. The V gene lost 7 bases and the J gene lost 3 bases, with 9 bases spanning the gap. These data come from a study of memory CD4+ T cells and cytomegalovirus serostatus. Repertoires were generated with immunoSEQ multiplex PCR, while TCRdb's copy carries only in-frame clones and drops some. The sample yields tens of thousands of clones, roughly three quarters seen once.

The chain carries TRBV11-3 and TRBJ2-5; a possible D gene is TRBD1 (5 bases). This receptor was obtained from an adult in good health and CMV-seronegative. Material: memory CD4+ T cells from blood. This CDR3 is CASKKGKETQYF. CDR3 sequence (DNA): TGTGCCAGCAAAAAGGGGAAAGAGACCCAGTACTTC.